Detailed here is one TCR beta chain. Its antigen remains unidentified. The data originate from a study of T cells in narcolepsy. About the study: Healthy controls were enrolled alongside patients with narcolepsy type 1 or type 2.

Study results and limitations: Autoreactive clonotypes reportedly recurred in blood of same and different patients, not controls. Autoreactive HCRT-specific and TRIB2-specific clonotypes were marked in same-patient CSF-versus-blood CD4+ comparisons.

The CDR3 is made up of 19 amino acids. CDR1 and CDR2 from the germline V gene are LNHDA and SQIVND (reference sequence). V shed 2 bases, J shed 5 bases, and the junction held 17 bases outside the gene matches. Produced via immunoSEQ multiplex PCR; TCRdb's table is partial and in-frame only. The top ten hold 1.3% of the sample, which has roughly 34,000 clones, under 90% seen once. The specimen was CD45RA- memory CD4+ T cells from PBMCs. The rearrangement links TRBV19 to TRBJ2-3, with 9 bases identical to TRBD1. The source is a human donor with narcolepsy. CDR3 protein: CASSITHRRTGGRRDTQYF. DNA of the CDR3: TGTGCCAGTAGTATAACCCACCGGCGAACAGGGGGCAGGAGAGATACGCAGTATTTT.